This TCR beta chain was found in a study of cytomegalovirus exposure and HLA in healthy donors. This CDR3 has 15 amino acids. V shed 2 bases, J shed 8 bases, and the junction held 8 bases outside the gene matches. Germline CDR1 reads SGHTA; CDR2 reads FQGTGA. Vbeta (60) and Jbeta (13) primers were used in the PCR. The protocol was immunoSEQ multiplex PCR, while the TCRdb copy is restricted to in-frame clones and leaves out a portion. This sample has roughly 120,000 clones; about 8.6% occur once, and the top ten carry approximately 6%. The receptor was isolated from a woman between 35 and 50 years old in good health and CMV-seropositive. The sample comprised PBMCs. V gene TRBV7-3 combines with J gene TRBJ2-2; 7 positions match TRBD2. The CDR3: CASSLGDYPIGELFF. CDR3 bases: TGTGCCAGCAGCTTAGGGGACTACCCGATAGGGGAGCTGTTTTTT.